These 28 T cell receptor beta chains came from one sample sequenced in a study of Ad26.COV2.S vaccination and SARS-CoV-2 variants. This table comes from immunoSEQ multiplex PCR, and its TCRdb copy is limited to in-frame clones, with some not included. Among under 550,000 clones listed, 85% to 90% were seen once. Indicated treatment: roughly 18 received Ad26.COV2.S at low or high dose, single or two shots; several received placebo; per-sample allocation not given. Day 63 after the first injection of vaccine or placebo was the sampling time. Sequencing was performed on peripheral blood, taken in a trial of Ad26.COV2.S vaccine versus placebo. Source of these receptors: a person aged 18-65 years who received the Ad26.COV2.S COVID-19 vaccine or a placebo.

V is TRBV19 and J is TRBJ1-5; D is uncertain. The CDR3 contains 15 residues. Trimming removed 3 bases at V and 1 base at J, with 10 bases between. Germline V lookup: CDR1 LNHDA, CDR2 SQIVND (reference sequence). The CDR3 here is CASSIRVLSNQPQHF. The CDR3 nucleotides are TGTGCCAGTAGTATCCGGGTCTTGAGCAATCAGCCCCAGCATTTT.

Only one count was recorded for this clone. The chain is built from TRBV27 and TRBJ1-3; D is uncertain. The V end lost 1 base, the J end lost 8 bases, and 12 bases lay between the germline ends. Germline lookup yields CDR1 MNHEY and CDR2 SMNVEV (reference sequence). This CDR3 has 14 residues. The chain's CDR3 is CASSLWSGADTIYF. The CDR3 nucleotides read TGTGCCAGCAGTTTATGGTCGGGTGCCGACACCATATATTTT.

V gene TRBV5-1 combines with J gene TRBJ2-3; D not certain. Germline loops: CDR1 SGHRS, CDR2 YFSETQ. The CDR3 is made up of 15 amino acids. Trimming left V 0 bases short and J 0 bases short, with 8 bases between. The CDR3 protein is CASSLGGMSTDTQYF. In DNA form, the CDR3 reads TGCGCCAGCAGCTTGGGTGGCATGAGCACAGATACGCAGTATTTT.

The chain uses TRBV21-1 and TRBJ2-7. TRBV21-1 is flagged as a pseudogene. The CDR3 loop spans 14 amino acids. CDR3 in amino acids: CASSKAGDVDEQYF. The CDR3 DNA is TGTGCCAGCAGCAAAGCGGGGGACGTAGACGAGCAGTACTTC.

The chain is built from TRBV19 and TRBJ1-2, with a weak D call TRBD1 (6 bases). Deletions cut 7 bases from V and 7 bases from J, with 22 bases between. Germline lookup yields CDR1 LNHDA and CDR2 SQIVND (reference sequence). This CDR3 has 15 amino acids. In nucleotides, the CDR3 is TGTGCCAGTACCCCTCAGGGGTCGATCGGAATTGGCTACACCTTC. It codes for CASTPQGSIGIGYTF.

This clone was found a few times. The chain links TRBV7-8 to TRBJ1-1; 10 bases are a match to TRBD1. The CDR3 is made up of 15 amino acids. J gave up 4 bases and V 1 base, and 3 bases lay outside the gene matches. CDR1 and CDR2 from the germline V gene are SGHVS and FQNEAQ. CDR3 protein: CASSLGTGGLTEAFF. Here the CDR3 DNA reads TGTGCCAGCAGCTTAGGGACAGGGGGGCTCACTGAAGCTTTCTTT.

DNA of the CDR3: TGTGCCAGCAGCTCGGGACTAGCGGGGGGCCCCCTCAATGAGCAGTTCTTC. This gives the protein CASSSGLAGGPLNEQFF. The chain joins TRBV5-4 to TRBJ2-1, with TRBD2 matching over 15 bases. CDR1 and CDR2 from the germline V gene are SGHNT and YYREEE (reference sequence). The CDR3 consists of 17 residues. The junction had 7 bases not matched to a gene; V was cut back by 3 bases and J by 6 bases.

The J gene is TRBJ2-2, the V gene TRBV9; D may be TRBD1 or TRBD2 (6 bases each). This CDR3 has 15 residues. The V end was cut by 4 bases, the J end by 5 bases, with 15 bases between. Germline loops: CDR1 SGDLS, CDR2 YYNGEE. CDR3 sequence: CASSSTGRQTGELFF. For the CDR3, the DNA is TGTGCCAGCAGCTCAACAGGGAGGCAAACCGGGGAGCTGTTTTTT.

The chain carries TRBV5-1 and TRBJ2-1; weak D call: TRBD2 (5 bases). Trimming pared 4 bases from V and 7 bases from J, leaving 15 bases between. In germline, CDR1 is SGHRS, CDR2 YFSETQ. This CDR3 comprises 14 residues. This CDR3 is CASSVGSWENEQFF. The CDR3 DNA sequence: TGCGCCAGCAGCGTCGGGTCCTGGGAGAATGAGCAGTTCTTC.

The chain combines TRBV9 with TRBJ2-1; no reliable D call. From germline, CDR1 is SGDLS and CDR2 YYNGEE. V shed 0 bases and J shed 0 bases, with 13 bases lying between them. This CDR3 is built from 17 residues. The chain's CDR3 is CASSVGIEKSSYNEQFF. The CDR3, as DNA: TGTGCCAGCAGCGTAGGTATTGAAAAGAGCTCCTACAATGAGCAGTTCTTC. Full variable domain (remainder filled in from reference TRBV9 and TRBJ2-1): DSGVTQTPKHLITATGQRVTLRCSPRSGDLSVYWYQQSLDQGLQFLIQYYNGEERAKGNILERFSAQQFPDLHSELNLSSLELGDSALYFCASSVGIEKSSYNEQFFGPGTRLTVL.

The V gene is TRBV6-2 or TRBV6-3, the J gene TRBJ1-6; D possibly corresponds to TRBD1 (6 bases). The CDR3 consists of 15 residues. Trimming cost V 5 bases and J 8 bases, with 16 bases left between them. CDR1 is MNHEY, CDR2 SVGEGT, per germline. CDR3 nucleotide sequence: TGTGCCAGCAGTGGCGACCCGGGACAATATTCACCCCTCCACTTT. Translating it yields CASSGDPGQYSPLHF.

This clone was detected once. V is TRBV6-5 and J is TRBJ1-6; TRBD1 matches 7 bases. Germline CDR1 is MNHEY and CDR2 is SVGAGI. The CDR3 is made up of 14 amino acids. V gave up 4 bases and J gave up 4 bases; unmatched junction bases: 1. CDR3 nucleotides: TGTGCCAGCAGTTCGGGACAGTATAATTCACCCCTCCACTTT. This encodes CASSSGQYNSPLHF.

The chain uses TRBV5-1 and TRBJ1-1; D may be TRBD1 (5 bases). The CDR3 has 15 residues. CDR1 SGHRS and CDR2 YFSETQ come from the germline V gene. Trimming took off 4 bases at V and 0 bases at J, with 13 bases between the two ends. DNA for the CDR3: TGCGCCAGCAGCCGGGACGGCGCTCTGAACACTGAAGCTTTCTTT. Encoded protein: CASSRDGALNTEAFF.

About this clone: A much larger clone lies a single base off, so this may be a read error. Other nucleotide sequences from this sample produce the same CDR3. V gene TRBV7-9 combines with J gene TRBJ2-7; TRBD2 aligns across 7 bases. This CDR3 has 16 amino acids. Per germline, CDR1 SEHNR and CDR2 FQNEAQ (reference sequence). V was clipped by 1 base and J by 2 bases; unmatched bases: 8. The CDR3 DNA reads as TGTGCCAGCAGCTTAGGGGGGGGGAGAGTAGCCTACGAGCAGTACTTC. Translation gives CASSLGGGRVAYEQYF.

The chain uses TRBV10-3 and TRBJ2-5; either TRBD1 or TRBD2 may supply D (6 bases each). Germline V lookup: CDR1 ENHRY, CDR2 SYGVKD. The CDR3 sequence is 14 residues long. V lost 5 bases to trimming and J lost 4 bases, with 14 bases between them. The CDR3 is CAISPGGARETQYF. Written as DNA, the CDR3 is TGTGCCATCAGTCCCGGGGGCGCGCGAGAGACCCAGTACTTC.

J is TRBJ1-2 and V is TRBV28, with no clear D. Germline V gene data show CDR1 as MDHEN and CDR2 as SYDVKM. Between the trimmed V and J ends, which lost 6 bases and 10 bases, there was a span of 21 bases. There are 14 residues in the CDR3. Here the CDR3 reads CASRPPRSLMSYTF. CDR3 sequence (DNA): TGTGCCAGCAGGCCCCCTCGCAGTCTTATGTCCTACACCTTC.

The J gene is TRBJ1-1, the V gene TRBV9; maybe TRBD1 (6 bases). Between the trimmed V and J ends, which lost 0 bases and 3 bases, there was a span of 12 bases. Germline V lookup: CDR1 SGDLS, CDR2 YYNGEE. This CDR3 is 15 amino acids long. The CDR3 nucleotides read TGTGCCAGCAGCGTAGCCGGGGGGCCGGACACTGAAGCTTTCTTT. Translation gives CASSVAGGPDTEAFF.

To note about this clone: Other nucleotide sequences in the sample specify the same CDR3. This chain connects TRBV9 to TRBJ1-6, with D tentatively TRBD1 (5 bases). Germline-derived CDR1 and CDR2 are SGDLS and YYNGEE. The CDR3 has 16 amino acids. Deletions cut 0 bases from V and 0 bases from J, with 7 bases between. The CDR3 is CASSVGQSSYNSPLHF. The CDR3 DNA sequence: TGTGCCAGCAGCGTAGGACAGAGCTCCTATAATTCACCCCTCCACTTT.

The V gene is TRBV3-1 (or the pseudogene TRBV3-2), the J gene TRBJ1-2; a possible D gene is TRBD1 (6 bases). Trimming pared 5 bases from V and 8 bases from J, leaving 12 bases between. The CDR3 loop spans 12 amino acids. Looked up from germline, CDR1 is LGHDT and CDR2 is YNNKEL (reference sequence). The CDR3 sequence is CASSTTGYGYTF. The CDR3 DNA follows: TGTGCCAGCAGCACCACAGGGTACGGCTACACCTTC.

V is TRBV5-4 and J is TRBJ2-2; D is perhaps TRBD1 (5 bases). The V and J ends lost 3 bases and 5 bases respectively, with 14 bases between them. The CDR3 sequence is 15 residues long. The germline gives CDR1 SGHNT, CDR2 YYREEE (reference sequence). As DNA, the CDR3 is TGTGCCAGCAGCTCTACCCAGGGCACGACCGGGGAGCTGTTTTTT. Encoded protein: CASSSTQGTTGELFF.

The chain uses TRBV27 and TRBJ2-7, with a tentative D call TRBD1 (6 bases). CDR3 length: 15 residues. V was trimmed by 3 bases and J by 5 bases, leaving 17 bases between them. Germline V lookup: CDR1 MNHEY, CDR2 SMNVEV (reference sequence). The CDR3: CASSFQGRLSHEQYF. CDR3 in DNA: TGTGCCAGCAGTTTCCAGGGGCGTTTAAGCCACGAGCAGTACTTC.

This chain uses TRBV2 with TRBJ2-7, with TRBD1 matching 8 bases. The CDR3 consists of 17 residues. V lost 2 bases, J lost 0 bases, and 9 bases stayed unmatched. Germline loops: CDR1 SNHLY, CDR2 FYNNEI. The CDR3 bases are TGTGCCAGCAGTGAATTTCAGGGGGCCCTTCCCTCCTACGAGCAGTACTTC. This codes for CASSEFQGALPSYEQYF.

The chain couples TRBV4-2 to TRBJ2-1, with 9 bases lining up with TRBD1. V was pared by 6 bases and J by 5 bases, with 5 bases of the junction left unmatched. The V gene's germline CDR1 is LGHNA and CDR2 YNFKEQ. The CDR3 covers 14 residues. For the CDR3, the DNA is TGTGCCAGCAGTCACCGGGACAGGGACAATGAGCAGTTCTTC. This codes for CASSHRDRDNEQFF.

The V and J genes are TRBV5-1 and TRBJ2-5, with D perhaps matching TRBD1 or TRBD2 (6 bases each). This CDR3 comprises 14 residues. Germline CDR1 SGHRS, CDR2 YFSETQ. Trimming stripped 5 bases from V and 2 bases from J, with 13 bases between. This CDR3 is CASSRGGPQETQYF. In DNA, the CDR3 is TGCGCCAGCAGTCGAGGGGGGCCTCAAGAGACCCAGTACTTC.

The chain carries TRBV4-1 and TRBJ2-5; TRBD1 matches 8 bases. Germline CDR1 is MGHRA and CDR2 is YSYEKL. The CDR3 extends over 16 amino acids. The J segment lost 1 base and the V segment lost 3 bases, leaving 7 bases of the junction unmatched. The CDR3 reads CASSQRTGQTQETQYF. The CDR3 nucleotides read TGCGCCAGCAGCCAGAGGACAGGGCAGACCCAAGAGACCCAGTACTTC.

The J gene is TRBJ2-5, the V gene TRBV7-6; tentative D call: TRBD2 (6 bases). Germline CDR1 is SGHVS and CDR2 is FNYEAQ. The CDR3 covers 14 residues. The ends were cut back, 1 base at V and 3 bases at J, with 9 bases in the middle. CDR3 protein: CASSLVGGEETQYF. The CDR3 bases are TGTGCCAGCAGCTTAGTGGGGGGAGAAGAGACCCAGTACTTC.

V gene TRBV5-1 combines with J gene TRBJ1-5, with a possible D match to TRBD1 (6 bases). With 0 bases removed from V and 3 bases from J, the gap between germline ends came to 10 bases. This CDR3 is built from 15 residues. The germline CDR1 and CDR2 sequences are SGHRS and YFSETQ. CDR3 in amino acids: CASSLEGVDNQPQHF. The CDR3 DNA is TGCGCCAGCAGCTTGGAGGGGGTGGACAATCAGCCCCAGCATTTT.

This clone has ten or more counts. The J gene is TRBJ1-5, the V gene TRBV7-6; TRBD1 matches 7 bases. Germline trimming cut 5 bases from V and 1 base from J; bases unmatched to any gene: 8. CDR1 and CDR2 (germline): SGHVS, FNYEAQ. This CDR3 contains 16 residues. The CDR3 bases are TGTGCCAGCAGCCCACAGGGGTGGGGAAGCAATCAGCCCCAGCATTTT. Protein: CASSPQGWGSNQPQHF.